The T cell receptor (beta chain) under discussion was sequenced for a study of spatial heterogeneity in lung cancer. About the research overall: Detection consistently yielded more beta chains than alpha chains. Whole-study findings and limits: Circulating ubiquitous expanded tumor TCRs were observed more frequently at resection than at follow-up.

MiXCR was run by TCRdb on the 5' RACE reads, yielding one entry per CDR3 protein. This sample has 45,000 to 55,000 distinct CDR3 sequences; roughly 5.2% occur once, and the top ten carry roughly 11%. Time point given: sample taken at primary tumor resection. Samples were donated by 72 untreated early-stage non-small cell lung cancer patients. Without sorting, whole RNA was sequenced from tumor, nontumor lung or frozen PBMC. This clonotype was seen many times. Its specificity is unknown. Germline CDR1 and CDR2: SEHNR and FQNEAQ (reference sequence). V lost 2 bases to trimming and J lost 5 bases, with 15 bases between them. The CDR3 has 15 amino acids.

The TCR was taken from a male donor with early-stage non-small cell lung cancer. This chain connects TRBV7-9 to TRBJ2-5; D could derive from TRBD1 or TRBD2 (5 bases each). The sequenced sample was PBMCs, obtained at surgery. CDR3 amino acids: CASSLWTGGEETQYF. The CDR3 region has the DNA TGTGCCAGCAGCTTATGGACTGGGGGAGAGGAGACCCAGTACTTC.